Below, 17 T cell receptor beta chains from the same sample are listed, as sequenced in a study of blood T cell repertoires in COVID-19. The assay was immunoSEQ multiplex PCR, and TCRdb's table has in-frame clones only and misses some. The table includes 200,000 to 250,000 clones, 84% detected once. Material for sequencing was peripheral blood. These receptors were collected from a man aged 30 to 39 with active or convalescent COVID-19.

CDR3 nucleotides: TGTGCCAGCAGCCCAGGGACAGGGGGCTCCTACAATGAGCAGTTCTTC. Protein product: CASSPGTGGSYNEQFF. The J gene is TRBJ2-1, the V gene TRBV13; TRBD1 matches at 11 bases. Germline CDR1 reads PRHDT; CDR2 reads FYEKMQ (reference sequence). V dropped 5 bases and J dropped 0; count of bases not matched to a gene: 3. The length of the CDR3 is 16 residues.

The chain carries TRBV7-9 and TRBJ1-1; no clear D gene. The CDR3 has 13 amino acids. The V and J ends lost 5 bases and 3 bases respectively, with 10 bases between them. The germline V gene has CDR1 SEHNR and CDR2 FQNEAQ (reference sequence). The CDR3 region has the DNA TGTGCCAGCAGCCGACAACCGTACACTGAAGCTTTCTTT. The encoded protein is CASSRQPYTEAFF.

This clone was recorded once. V gene TRBV3-1 (or the pseudogene TRBV3-2) combines with J gene TRBJ2-7, with D perhaps TRBD2 (5 bases). The V end lost 4 bases, the J end lost 4 bases, and 14 bases lay between the germline ends. The CDR3 totals 14 residues. Germline-derived CDR1 and CDR2 are LGHDT and YNNKEL (reference sequence). As DNA, the CDR3 is TGTGCCAGCAGCCCTAGGGCCGGCGGGTACGAGCAGTACTTC. Translating it yields CASSPRAGGYEQYF.

This clone was detected once. J is TRBJ2-5 and V is TRBV4-3; 10 positions agree with TRBD2. The CDR3 totals 16 residues. Germline CDR1 LGHNA, CDR2 YSLEER. The ends lost 1 base at V and 5 bases at J; junction bases unmatched: 7. Here the CDR3 DNA reads TGCGCCAGCAGCCAAGCTAGCGGGAGAGGAGTGGAGACCCAGTACTTC. Its protein is CASSQASGRGVETQYF.

The genes are TRBV2 and TRBJ1-5; a possible D gene is TRBD1 (5 bases). The germline gives CDR1 SNHLY, CDR2 FYNNEI. V lost 9 bases, J lost 9 bases, and 21 bases lay in between. There are 14 residues in the CDR3. The CDR3 DNA sequence: TGTGCCAGTAGATTAGGGGTCTGGGGATCGCCCCAGCATTTT. It specifies CASRLGVWGSPQHF.

V usage is TRBV7-2 and J usage is TRBJ2-3, with D possibly being TRBD2 (5 bases). Looked up from germline, CDR1 is SGHTA and CDR2 is FQGNSA. With 3 bases removed from V and 0 bases from J, the gap between germline ends came to 10 bases. The CDR3 covers 15 residues. CDR3 protein: CASSLISDSTDTQYF. CDR3 sequence (DNA): TGTGCCAGCAGCTTGATTAGCGATAGCACAGATACGCAGTATTTT.

The chain couples TRBV28 to TRBJ1-2; 7 bases fit TRBD1. V shed 8 bases and J 1 base; nucleotides not matched to a gene: 7. Germline CDR1 MDHEN, CDR2 SYDVKM. The CDR3 length is 14 residues. The CDR3 sequence: CASEGTANNYGYTF. DNA for the CDR3: TGTGCCAGCGAGGGGACAGCTAATAACTATGGCTACACCTTC.

The gene calls are TRBV9 and TRBJ2-3, with 10 positions matching TRBD2. The ends lost 7 bases at V and 0 bases at J; junction bases unmatched: 5. The V gene's germline CDR1 is SGDLS and CDR2 YYNGEE. The CDR3 extends over 15 amino acids. CDR3: CASGMTSGSTDTQYF. The CDR3 bases are TGTGCCAGCGGCATGACTAGCGGGAGCACAGATACGCAGTATTTT.

The chain recombines TRBV6-5 with TRBJ1-4; no definite D call. V was cut by 2 bases and J by 2 bases, with 9 bases left in between. This CDR3 has 15 amino acids. The germline CDR1 and CDR2 sequences are MNHEY and SVGAGI. CDR3 region: CASSYARSTNEKLFF. The CDR3 DNA is TGTGCCAGCAGTTACGCACGGAGTACTAATGAAAAACTGTTTTTT.

The chain joins TRBV5-1 to TRBJ1-1, with D unresolved. The V and J ends lost 1 base and 3 bases respectively, with 10 bases between them. The CDR3 length is 14 residues. Germline CDR1 is SGHRS and CDR2 is YFSETQ. CDR3 coding DNA: TGCGCCAGCAGCTTGCCCGACACCCACACTGAAGCTTTCTTT. Its protein product is CASSLPDTHTEAFF.

This clone has more than one count but fewer than ten. The chain has TRBV7-9 and TRBJ1-2; 7 nucleotides agree with TRBD1. Per the germline V gene, CDR1 is SEHNR and CDR2 is FQNEAQ (reference sequence). This CDR3 contains 14 residues. Trimming cost V 7 bases and J 8 bases; bases outside gene matches: 13. The CDR3 region is CASTPWDSMKGYTF. The CDR3 coding sequence is TGTGCCAGCACCCCCTGGGACAGTATGAAGGGCTACACCTTC.

The chain is built from TRBV27 and TRBJ1-2; 7 bases agree with TRBD1. Trimming cost V 0 bases and J 8 bases; bases outside gene matches: 3. The germline V gene encodes CDR1 MNHEY and CDR2 SMNVEV (reference sequence). This CDR3 is built from 13 residues. The CDR3 sequence is CASSLSGQRGYTF. The DNA for the CDR3 is TGTGCCAGCAGTTTATCGGGACAGAGAGGCTACACCTTC.

The chain links TRBV24-1 to TRBJ2-6; 7 bases fit TRBD1. The CDR3 contains 15 residues. V shed 3 bases and J 2 bases; nucleotides not matched to a gene: 0. CDR1 is KGHDR and CDR2 is SFDVKD in the germline V gene. CDR3 residues: CATSDTGAGANVLTF. In DNA form, the CDR3 reads TGTGCCACCAGTGATACAGGGGCTGGGGCCAACGTCCTGACTTTC.

This clone was picked up one time. This sequence joins TRBV7-8 and TRBJ1-3; the match to TRBD1 covers 8 bases. The V gene end was trimmed by 4 bases and the J gene end by 4 bases; junction bases not matched to a gene: 3. The germline gives CDR1 SGHVS, CDR2 FQNEAQ. This CDR3 has 14 amino acids. This CDR3 is CASSSRDRGNTIYF. The DNA for the CDR3 is TGTGCCAGCAGCTCCCGGGACAGGGGAAACACCATATATTTT.

This chain joins TRBV29-1 and TRBJ2-7; TRBD2 matches 10 bases. The CDR3 loop spans 15 amino acids. Losses at the gene ends were 7 bases for V and 4 bases for J; bases not matched to a gene: 13. Germline V lookup: CDR1 SQVTM, CDR2 ANQGSEA. The CDR3 is CSASIPSGRAYEQYF. CDR3 bases: TGCAGCGCCTCGATTCCCAGCGGGAGGGCTTACGAGCAGTACTTC.

J is TRBJ1-6 and V is TRBV18; tentative D call: TRBD1 (5 bases). Germline values: CDR1 KGHSH, CDR2 LQKENI. V lost 3 bases and J 7 bases, leaving 10 bases between the germline ends. CDR3 length: 14 residues. This CDR3 is CASSPDMRNSPLHF. The DNA for the CDR3 is TGTGCCAGCTCACCGGACATGAGGAATTCACCCCTCCACTTT.

V is TRBV3-1 (or the pseudogene TRBV3-2) and J is TRBJ1-4; a weak D match, TRBD1 (6 bases). V was shortened by 6 bases and J by 8 bases, with 16 bases between the two germline ends. Germline V gene lookup returns CDR1 LGHDT and CDR2 YNNKEL (reference sequence). The CDR3 runs to 14 residues. The CDR3 sequence: CASSQGYREEKLFF. CDR3 nucleotides: TGTGCCAGCAGTCAGGGGTATAGAGAGGAAAAACTGTTTTTT.